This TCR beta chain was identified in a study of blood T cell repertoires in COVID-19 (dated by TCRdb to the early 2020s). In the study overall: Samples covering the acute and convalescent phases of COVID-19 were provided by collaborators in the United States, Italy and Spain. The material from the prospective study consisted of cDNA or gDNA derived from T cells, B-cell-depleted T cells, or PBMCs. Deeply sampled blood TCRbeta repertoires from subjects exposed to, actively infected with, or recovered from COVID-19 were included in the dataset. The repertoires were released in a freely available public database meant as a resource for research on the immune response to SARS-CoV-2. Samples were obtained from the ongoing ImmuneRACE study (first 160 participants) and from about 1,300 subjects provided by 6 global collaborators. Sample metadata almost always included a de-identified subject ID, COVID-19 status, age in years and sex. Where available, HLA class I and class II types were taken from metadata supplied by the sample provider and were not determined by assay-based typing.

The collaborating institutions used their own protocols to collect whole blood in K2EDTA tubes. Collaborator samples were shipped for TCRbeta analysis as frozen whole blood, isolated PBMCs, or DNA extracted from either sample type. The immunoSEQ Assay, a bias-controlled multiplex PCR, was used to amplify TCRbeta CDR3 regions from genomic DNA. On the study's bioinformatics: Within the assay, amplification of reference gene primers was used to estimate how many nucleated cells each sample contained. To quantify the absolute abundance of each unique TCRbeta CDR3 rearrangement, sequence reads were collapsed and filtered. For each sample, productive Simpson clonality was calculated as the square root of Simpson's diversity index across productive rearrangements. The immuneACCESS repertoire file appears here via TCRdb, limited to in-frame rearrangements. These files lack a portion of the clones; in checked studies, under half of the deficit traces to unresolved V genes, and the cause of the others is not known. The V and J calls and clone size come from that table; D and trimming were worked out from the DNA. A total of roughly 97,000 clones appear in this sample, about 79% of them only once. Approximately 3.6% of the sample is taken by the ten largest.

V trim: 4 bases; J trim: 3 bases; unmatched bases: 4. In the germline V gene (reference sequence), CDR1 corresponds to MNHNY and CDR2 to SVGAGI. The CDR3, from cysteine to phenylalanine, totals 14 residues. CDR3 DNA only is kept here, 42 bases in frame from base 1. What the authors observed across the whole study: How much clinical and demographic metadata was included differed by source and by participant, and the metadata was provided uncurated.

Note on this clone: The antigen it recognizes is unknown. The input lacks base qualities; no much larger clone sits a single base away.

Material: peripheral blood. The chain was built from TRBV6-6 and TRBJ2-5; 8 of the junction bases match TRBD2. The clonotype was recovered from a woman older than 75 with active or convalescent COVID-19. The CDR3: CASSSFGGEETQYF. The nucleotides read TGTGCCAGCAGTTCCTTCGGGGGGGAAGAGACCCAGTACTTC.